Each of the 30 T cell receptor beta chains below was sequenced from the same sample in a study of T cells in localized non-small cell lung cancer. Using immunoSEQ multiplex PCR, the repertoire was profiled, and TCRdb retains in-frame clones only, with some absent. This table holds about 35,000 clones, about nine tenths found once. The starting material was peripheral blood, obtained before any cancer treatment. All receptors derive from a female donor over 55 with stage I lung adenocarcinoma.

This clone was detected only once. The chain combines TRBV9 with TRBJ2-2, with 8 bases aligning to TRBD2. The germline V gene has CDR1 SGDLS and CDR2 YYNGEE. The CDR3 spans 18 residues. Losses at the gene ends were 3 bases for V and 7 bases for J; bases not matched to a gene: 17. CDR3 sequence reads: CASSGHPGGVGRHGELFF. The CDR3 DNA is TGTGCCAGCAGCGGTCACCCGGGGGGGGTCGGGCGGCACGGGGAGCTGTTTTTT.

For the CDR3, the DNA is TGTGCCAGCAGTGAATACAGGAGGCAGGATAATGAAAAACTGTTTTTT. Its protein is CASSEYRRQDNEKLFF. The chain joins TRBV25-1 to TRBJ1-4; no clear D. Trimming stripped 0 bases from V and 4 bases from J, with 12 bases between. Germline CDR1 reads MGHDK; CDR2 reads SYGVNS. The CDR3 runs to 16 residues.

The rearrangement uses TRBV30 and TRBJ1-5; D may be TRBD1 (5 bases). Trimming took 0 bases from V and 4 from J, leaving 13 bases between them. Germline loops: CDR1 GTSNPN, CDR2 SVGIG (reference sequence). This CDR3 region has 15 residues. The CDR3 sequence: CAWSVLGPTNQPQHF. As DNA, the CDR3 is TGTGCCTGGAGTGTACTGGGGCCGACTAATCAGCCCCAGCATTTT.

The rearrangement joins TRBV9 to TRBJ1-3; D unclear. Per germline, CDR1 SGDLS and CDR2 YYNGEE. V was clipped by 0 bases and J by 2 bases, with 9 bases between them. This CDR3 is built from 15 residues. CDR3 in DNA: TGTGCCAGCAGCGTAGCGGCAGGACCTGGAAACACCATATATTTT. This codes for CASSVAAGPGNTIYF.

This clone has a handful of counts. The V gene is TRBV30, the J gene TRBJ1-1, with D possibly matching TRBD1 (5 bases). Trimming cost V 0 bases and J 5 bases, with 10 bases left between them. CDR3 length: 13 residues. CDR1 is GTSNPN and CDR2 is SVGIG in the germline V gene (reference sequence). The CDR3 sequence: CAWSVRDDTEAFF. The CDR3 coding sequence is TGTGCCTGGAGTGTTCGGGACGATACTGAAGCTTTCTTT.

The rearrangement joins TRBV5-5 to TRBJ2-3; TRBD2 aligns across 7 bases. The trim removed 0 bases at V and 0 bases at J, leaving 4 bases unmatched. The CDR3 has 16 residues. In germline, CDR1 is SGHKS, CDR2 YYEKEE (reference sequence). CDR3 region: CASSLERDPSTDTQYF. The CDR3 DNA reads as TGTGCCAGCAGCTTGGAGCGGGACCCAAGCACAGATACGCAGTATTTT.

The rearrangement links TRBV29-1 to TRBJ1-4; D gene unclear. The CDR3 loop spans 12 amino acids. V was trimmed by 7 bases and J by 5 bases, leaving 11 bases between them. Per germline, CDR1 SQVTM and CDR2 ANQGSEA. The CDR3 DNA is TGCAGCGCCGGGTGGGCAAATGAAAAACTGTTTTTT. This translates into CSAGWANEKLFF.

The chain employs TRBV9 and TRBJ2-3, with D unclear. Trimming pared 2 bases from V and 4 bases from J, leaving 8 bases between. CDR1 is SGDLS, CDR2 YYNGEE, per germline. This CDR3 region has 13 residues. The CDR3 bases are TGTGCCAGCAGCGTCACTTGGTCAGATACGCAGTATTTT. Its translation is CASSVTWSDTQYF. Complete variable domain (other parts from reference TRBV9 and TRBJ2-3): DSGVTQTPKHLITATGQRVTLRCSPRSGDLSVYWYQQSLDQGLQFLIQYYNGEERAKGNILERFSAQQFPDLHSELNLSSLELGDSALYFCASSVTWSDTQYFGPGTRLTVL.

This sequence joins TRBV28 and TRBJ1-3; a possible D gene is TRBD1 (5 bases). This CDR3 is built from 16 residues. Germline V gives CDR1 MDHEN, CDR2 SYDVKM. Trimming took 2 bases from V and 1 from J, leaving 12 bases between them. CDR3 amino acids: CASSLVGGASGNTIYF. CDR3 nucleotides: TGTGCCAGCAGTTTAGTTGGGGGTGCATCTGGAAACACCATATATTTT.

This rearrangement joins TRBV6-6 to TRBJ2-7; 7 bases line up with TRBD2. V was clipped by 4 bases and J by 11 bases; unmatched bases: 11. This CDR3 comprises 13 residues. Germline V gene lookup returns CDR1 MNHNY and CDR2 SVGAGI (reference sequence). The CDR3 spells CASSSYSGTTKYF. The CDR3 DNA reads TGTGCCAGCAGTTCGTACTCCGGGACTACGAAGTACTTC.

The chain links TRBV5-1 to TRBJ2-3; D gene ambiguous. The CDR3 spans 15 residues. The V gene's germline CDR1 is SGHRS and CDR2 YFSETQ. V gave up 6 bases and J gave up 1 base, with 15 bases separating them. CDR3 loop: CASNRRAEGTDTQYF. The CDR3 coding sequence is TGCGCCAGCAACCGACGGGCTGAAGGCACAGATACGCAGTATTTT.

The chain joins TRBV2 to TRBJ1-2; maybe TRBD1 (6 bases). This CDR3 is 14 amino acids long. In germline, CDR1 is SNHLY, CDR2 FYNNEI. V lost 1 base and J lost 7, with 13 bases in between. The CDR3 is CASSEGSGARGYTF. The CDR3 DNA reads TGTGCCAGCAGTGAAGGGTCGGGGGCGCGTGGCTACACCTTC.

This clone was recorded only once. As DNA, the CDR3 is TGTGCCAGCAGCTTCCCCAGATCAACTTACACGGGTGTTAACTATGGCTACACCTTC. Translated: CASSFPRSTYTGVNYGYTF. V gene TRBV7-9 combines with J gene TRBJ1-2; the D is unclear. Germline V gene sequence: CDR1 SEHNR, CDR2 FQNEAQ (reference sequence). V dropped 3 bases and J dropped 1 base, with 24 bases sitting between them. This CDR3 spans 19 amino acids.

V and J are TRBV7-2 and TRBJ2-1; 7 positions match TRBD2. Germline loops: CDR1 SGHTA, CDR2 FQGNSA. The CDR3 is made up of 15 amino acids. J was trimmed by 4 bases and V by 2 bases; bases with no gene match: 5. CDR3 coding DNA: TGTGCCAGCAGCTTAAGCGGGGTTGCATACAATGAGCAGTTCTTC. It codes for CASSLSGVAYNEQFF.

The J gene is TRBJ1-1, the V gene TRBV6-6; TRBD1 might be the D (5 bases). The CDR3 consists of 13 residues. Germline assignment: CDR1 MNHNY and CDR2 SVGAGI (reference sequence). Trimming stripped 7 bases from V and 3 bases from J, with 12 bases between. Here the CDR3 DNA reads TGTGCCAGCACTAACGGGGGAGACACTGAAGCTTTCTTT. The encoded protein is CASTNGGDTEAFF.

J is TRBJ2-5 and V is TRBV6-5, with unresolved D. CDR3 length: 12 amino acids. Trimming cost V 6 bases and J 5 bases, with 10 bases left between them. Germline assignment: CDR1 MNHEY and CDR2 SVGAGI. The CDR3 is CASSLNGETQYF. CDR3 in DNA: TGTGCCAGCAGCCTAAACGGGGAGACCCAGTACTTC.

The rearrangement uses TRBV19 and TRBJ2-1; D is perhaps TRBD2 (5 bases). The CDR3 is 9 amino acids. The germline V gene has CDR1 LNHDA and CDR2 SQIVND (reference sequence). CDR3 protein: CAAGNEQFF. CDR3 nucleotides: TGTGCGGCGGGCAATGAGCAGTTCTTC.

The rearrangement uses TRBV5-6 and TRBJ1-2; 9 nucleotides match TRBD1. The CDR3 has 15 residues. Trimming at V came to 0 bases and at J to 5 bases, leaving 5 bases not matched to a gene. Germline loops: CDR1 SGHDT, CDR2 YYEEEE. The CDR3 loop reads CASSLVDRGYYGYTF. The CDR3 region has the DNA TGTGCCAGCAGCTTGGTCGACAGGGGGTATTATGGCTACACCTTC.

The CDR3 coding sequence is TGTGCCAGCAGCTTAGAGGGGAGCTTGGCCAAAAACATTCAGTACTTC. It is translated as CASSLEGSLAKNIQYF. This rearrangement joins TRBV7-2 to TRBJ2-4; either TRBD1 or TRBD2 may fit D (5 bases each). Per the germline V gene, CDR1 is SGHTA and CDR2 is FQGNSA. The V gene lost 1 base and the J gene lost 1 base, with 11 bases spanning the gap. The CDR3 is 16 residues long.

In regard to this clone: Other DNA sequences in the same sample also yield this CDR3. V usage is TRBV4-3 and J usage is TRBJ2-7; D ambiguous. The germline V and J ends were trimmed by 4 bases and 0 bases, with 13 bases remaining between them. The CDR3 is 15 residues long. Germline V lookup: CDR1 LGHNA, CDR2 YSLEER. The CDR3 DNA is TGCGCCAGCAGCCTAGAGGTTATAAGCTCCTACGAGCAGTACTTC. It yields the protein CASSLEVISSYEQYF.

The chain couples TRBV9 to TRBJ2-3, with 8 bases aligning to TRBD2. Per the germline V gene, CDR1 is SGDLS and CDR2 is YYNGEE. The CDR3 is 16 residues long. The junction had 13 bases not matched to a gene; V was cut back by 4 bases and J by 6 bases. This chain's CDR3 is CASSSGGGPPGDTQYF. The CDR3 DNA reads TGTGCCAGCAGCTCAGGCGGGGGGCCCCCAGGGGATACGCAGTATTTT.

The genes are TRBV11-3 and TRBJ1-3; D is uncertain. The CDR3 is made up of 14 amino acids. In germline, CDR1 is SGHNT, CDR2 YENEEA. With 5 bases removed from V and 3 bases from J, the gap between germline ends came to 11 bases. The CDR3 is CASSPSAVGNTIYF. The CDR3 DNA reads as TGTGCCAGCAGCCCTTCGGCGGTTGGAAACACCATATATTTT.

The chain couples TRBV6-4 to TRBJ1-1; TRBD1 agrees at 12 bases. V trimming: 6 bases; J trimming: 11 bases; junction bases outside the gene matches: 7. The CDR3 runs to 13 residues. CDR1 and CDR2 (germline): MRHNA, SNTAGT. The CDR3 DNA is TGTGCCAGCAGCCGGGGACAGGGGGCGAGGGCTTTCTTT. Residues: CASSRGQGARAFF.

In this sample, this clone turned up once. The CDR3 loop is CASSQDWAGQNQPQHF. The CDR3 DNA follows: TGCGCCAGCAGCCAAGATTGGGCAGGGCAAAATCAGCCCCAGCATTTT. The rearrangement uses TRBV4-3 and TRBJ1-5; weak D call: TRBD1 (5 bases). CDR3 length equals 16 residues. The germline V gene encodes CDR1 LGHNA and CDR2 YSLEER. V lost 0 bases and J 4 bases, leaving 13 bases between the germline ends.

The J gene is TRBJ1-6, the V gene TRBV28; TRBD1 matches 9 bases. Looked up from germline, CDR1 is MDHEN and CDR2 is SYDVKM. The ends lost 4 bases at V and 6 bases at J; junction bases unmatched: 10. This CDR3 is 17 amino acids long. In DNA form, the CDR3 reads TGTGCCAGCAGTTCCACACAGGGGGCCTTAGGTAATTCACCCCTCCACTTT. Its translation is CASSSTQGALGNSPLHF.

Here the CDR3 DNA reads TGTGCCAGCAGCTCACAATCGATAAGAGCTTTCTTT. Amino acids: CASSSQSIRAFF. The chain recombines TRBV7-2 with TRBJ1-1; no definite D call. Germline CDR1 reads SGHTA; CDR2 reads FQGNSA. V lost 4 bases, J lost 10 bases, and 13 bases lay in between. The CDR3 is made up of 12 amino acids.

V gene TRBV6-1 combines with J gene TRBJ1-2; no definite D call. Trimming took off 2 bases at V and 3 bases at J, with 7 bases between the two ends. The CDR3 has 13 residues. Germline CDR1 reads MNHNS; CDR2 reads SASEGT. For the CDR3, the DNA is TGTGCCAGCAGTGAACTTGGGGACTATGGCTACACCTTC. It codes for CASSELGDYGYTF.

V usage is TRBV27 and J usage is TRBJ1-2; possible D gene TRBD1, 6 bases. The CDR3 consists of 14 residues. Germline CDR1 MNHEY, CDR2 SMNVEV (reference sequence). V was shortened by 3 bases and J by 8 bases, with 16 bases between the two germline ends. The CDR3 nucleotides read TGTGCCAGCAGTTTTGATGGGGGGGCAGGGGGCTACACCTTC. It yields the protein CASSFDGGAGGYTF.

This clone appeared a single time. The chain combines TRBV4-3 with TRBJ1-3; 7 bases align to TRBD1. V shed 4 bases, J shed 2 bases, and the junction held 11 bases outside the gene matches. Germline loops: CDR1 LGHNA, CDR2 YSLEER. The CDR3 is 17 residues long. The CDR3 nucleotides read TGCGCCAGCAGCCTAGATAACAGGGGATCTACTGGAAACACCATATATTTT. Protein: CASSLDNRGSTGNTIYF.

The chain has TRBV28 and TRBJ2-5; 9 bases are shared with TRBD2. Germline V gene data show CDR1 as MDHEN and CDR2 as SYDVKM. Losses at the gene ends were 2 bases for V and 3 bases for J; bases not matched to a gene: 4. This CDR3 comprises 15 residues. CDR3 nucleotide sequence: TGTGCCAGCAGTTTAGCAGCGGGGGGAAAAGAGACCCAGTACTTC. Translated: CASSLAAGGKETQYF. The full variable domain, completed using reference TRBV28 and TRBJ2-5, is DVKVTQSSRYLVKRTGEKVFLECVQDMDHENMFWYRQDPGLGLRLIYFSYDVKMKEKGDIPEGYSVSREKKERFSLILESASTNQTSMYLCASSLAAGGKETQYFGPGTRLLVL.